This TCR beta chain is from a study of T cell repertoires in cytomegalovirus infection. Study in general: Through public TCR beta signatures, both CMV infection and matching HLA type were indicated. Overall study findings and caveats: Clonotypes of TCR beta that were HLA-C-restricted and CMV-specific dominated the ex vivo response. Cumulative public TCR beta family frequency identified CMV carriers with the relevant HLA.

This clonotype has ten or more counts. Its antigen is not identified. The CDR3 is 16 residues long. V was clipped by 0 bases and J by 0 bases, with 12 bases between them. The germline V gene encodes CDR1 SGHTA and CDR2 FQGNSA. A single record per CDR3 protein comes from TCRdb applying MiXCR to the reads. There are over 250,000 distinct CDR3 sequences in the sample; about 26% occur only once, and about 15% lies in the top ten. The gene calls are TRBV7-2 and TRBJ2-7; D tentatively reads TRBD1 or TRBD2 (5 bases each). The sequenced sample was PBMCs. The clonotype comes from a human donor in good health (CMV status not recorded). Some clones in this sample may be carry-over from other donors' samples. The CDR3 protein is CASSLAPGRTSYEQYF. The CDR3 coding sequence is TGTGCCAGCAGCTTAGCGCCGGGACGGACCTCCTACGAGCAGTACTTC.